A selection of T cell receptor beta chains follows, all from one sample in a study of response to subunit inactivated influenza vaccine. One entry per CDR3 protein results from TCRdb running MiXCR on the RT-PCR reads. The data show 650,000 to 800,000 distinct CDR3 sequences, with about 14% seen just once and approximately 7% held by the top ten. Source: PBMCs from blood, taken roughly 2 weeks before vaccination. The source is a middle-aged man who received an inactivated influenza vaccine. Each CDR3 is given with its conserved first and last residue. D genes are given only for firm matches. The listing skips clone size in some rows; elsewhere it reads once, few, many or a size class.

clone size	V gene	J gene	D gene	CDR3 DNA	CDR3 protein
.	TRBV12-3/TRBV12-4	TRBJ2-1	.	TGTGCCAGCAGTTTAGCCGTCGGACAACCCTACAATGAGCAGTTCTTC	CASSLAVGQPYNEQFF
.	TRBV3-1	TRBJ2-5	.	TGTGCCAGCAGGCCGGAGGGAGGGGGCCAAGAGACCCAGTACTTC	CASRPEGGGQETQYF
.	TRBV6-2/TRBV6-3	TRBJ1-2	.	TGTGCCAGCAGTTATGGAAAGGGTAACTATGGCTACACCTTC	CASSYGKGNYGYTF
.	TRBV20-1	TRBJ2-5	.	TGCAGTGCCAGACCCCTGAGAGGGGGAATGACCCAGTACTTC	CSARPLRGGMTQYF
few	TRBV4-3	TRBJ2-2	.	TGCGCCAGCAGCCCCCATTTCGGCAGGAACACCGGGGAGCTGTTTTTT	CASSPHFGRNTGELFF
few	TRBV7-8	TRBJ1-1	.	TGTGCCAGCAGCTTAGGGGGGCGGCTGAACACTGAAGCTTTCTTT	CASSLGGRLNTEAFF
.	TRBV4-2	TRBJ2-2	.	TGTGCCAGCAGCCAAGAGGTTGGGGGAGCGGCCACCGGGGAGCTGTTTTTT	CASSQEVGGAATGELFF
.	TRBV9	TRBJ2-1	.	TGTGCCAGCAGCGCAGAGGCGAGGCAAGCCATCCACAATGAGCAGTTCTTC	CASSAEARQAIHNEQFF
.	TRBV4-1	TRBJ2-1	.	TGCGCCAGCAGCCTTACCGTCCCGAGGGTTTATAATGAGCAGTTCTTC	CASSLTVPRVYNEQFF
few	TRBV4-3	TRBJ2-1	.	TGCGCCAGCAGCCAAGATCCTGCAAGGTATGGGGAAATCAATGAGCAGTTCTTC	CASSQDPARYGEINEQFF
few	TRBV6-2/TRBV6-3	TRBJ2-1	.	TGTGCCAGCAGTTACTCCCCGGGACTTCAGAACAATGAGCAGTTCTTC	CASSYSPGLQNNEQFF
few	TRBV3-1	TRBJ2-7	TRBD1	TGTGCCAGCAGATCCACAGGGGCCTACGAGCAGTACTTC	CASRSTGAYEQYF
.	TRBV29-1	TRBJ2-7	.	TGCAGCGCCCAGGAGAACACGGGAACCTACGAGCAGTACTTC	CSAQENTGTYEQYF
.	TRBV5-5	TRBJ1-1	TRBD1	TGTGCCAGCAGCAGGAACAGGGGGGTAGCTGAAGCTTTCTTT	CASSRNRGVAEAFF
.	TRBV5-1	TRBJ2-7	TRBD2	TGCGCCAGCAGCTCGGGGACTAGCGGGACAAGCTACGAGCAGTACTTC	CASSSGTSGTSYEQYF
.	TRBV4-3	TRBJ1-1	TRBD1	TGCGCCAGCAGCCAAGTTGAGGCTCGAAGACAGGGATTGAACACTGAAGCTTACTTT	CASSQVEARRQGLNTEAYF
.	TRBV10-3	TRBJ1-6	TRBD1	TGTGCCATCAGCGTAGGGACAGGGGGTAATTCACCCCTCCACTTT	CAISVGTGGNSPLHF
few	TRBV12-3/TRBV12-4	TRBJ2-1	TRBD2	TGTGCCAGCAGTTTAGTGGCGACTAGCGGCGGTTTCCGCAATGAGCAGTTCTTC	CASSLVATSGGFRNEQFF
.	TRBV27	TRBJ2-2	TRBD2	TGTGCCAGCAGTCCAAGACTAGCGGCAAACACCGGGGAGCTGTTTTTT	CASSPRLAANTGELFF
.	TRBV10-2	TRBJ1-1	TRBD1	TGCGCCAGCAGTGAGTCCTGGGACAGGGGGGCGACTGAAGCTTTCTTT	CASSESWDRGATEAFF
.	TRBV7-9	TRBJ2-1	.	TGTGCCAGCGGCTCCTGGCGAGGAGACAATGAGCAGTTCTTC	CASGSWRGDNEQFF
few	TRBV6-6	TRBJ2-3	.	TGTGCCAGCAGTTACGGAGTGGGTGTAGCGCAGTATTTT	CASSYGVGVAQYF
.	TRBV19	TRBJ1-5	.	TGTGCCAGTAGTCCCCTCTTGGGGGAATTTGGCAATCAGCCCCAGCATTTT	CASSPLLGEFGNQPQHF
.	TRBV7-9	TRBJ1-5	.	TGTGCCAGCAGCTCGGGACTGGGGCTCGGGCAGCCCCAGCATTTT	CASSSGLGLGQPQHF
.	TRBV27	TRBJ2-3	TRBD2	TGTGCCAGCACTTTTCTAGCGGGGGCCCCCACAGATACGCAGTATTTT	CASTFLAGAPTDTQYF
.	TRBV11-2	TRBJ2-5	.	TGTGCCAGCAGCTTAGTTTTTGGGCAGGGAAATCTTACTAGACACCAAGAGACCCAGTACTTC	CASSLVFGQGNLTRHQETQYF